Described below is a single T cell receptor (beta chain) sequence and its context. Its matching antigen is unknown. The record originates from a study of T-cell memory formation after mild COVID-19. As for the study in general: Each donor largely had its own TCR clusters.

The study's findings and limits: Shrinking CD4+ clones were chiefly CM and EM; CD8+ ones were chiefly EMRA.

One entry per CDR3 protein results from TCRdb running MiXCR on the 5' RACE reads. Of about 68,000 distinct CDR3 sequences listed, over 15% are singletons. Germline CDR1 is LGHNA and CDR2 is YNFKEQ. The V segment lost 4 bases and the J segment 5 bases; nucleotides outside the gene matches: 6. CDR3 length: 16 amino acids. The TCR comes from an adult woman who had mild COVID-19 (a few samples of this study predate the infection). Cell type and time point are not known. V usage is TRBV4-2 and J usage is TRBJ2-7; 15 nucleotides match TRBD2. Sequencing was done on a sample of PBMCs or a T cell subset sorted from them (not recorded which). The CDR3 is CASSRTSGRAGNEQYF. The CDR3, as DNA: TGTGCCAGCAGCCGGACTAGCGGGAGGGCCGGAAACGAGCAGTACTTC.